This T cell receptor beta chain was obtained from a study of cytomegalovirus exposure and HLA in healthy donors. This clone was seen ten or more times. The antigen is not known. This PCR relied on a set of 60 Vbeta primers and 13 Jbeta primers. Assay used: immunoSEQ multiplex PCR; TCRdb lists only in-frame clones, some missing. The sample carries about 82,000 clones, roughly 80% recorded once. General study findings and limits: Rare TCR sequences dominated, though some public TCRs recurred in many donors. Earlier findings revealed that most TCR beta V segments proved productive either about 90% or about 30% of the time.

The clonotype comes from a woman between 45 and 60 years old in good health and CMV-seropositive. The sequenced sample consisted of PBMCs.

As DNA, the CDR3 is TGTGCCAGCGACCAGGGGGCCGGGGAGCTGTTTTTT. Amino acids: CASDQGAGELFF. V gene TRBV14 combines with J gene TRBJ2-2; 7 nucleotides match TRBD1. Losses at the gene ends were 8 bases for V and 6 bases for J; bases not matched to a gene: 3. Germline CDR1 is SGHDN and CDR2 is FVKESK. This CDR3 region has 12 residues.